This T cell receptor (beta chain) was profiled in a study of blood T cells in healthy people across ages. The sample, roughly 9.1 milliliters of peripheral blood, was drawn from each donor. This CDR3 is built from 15 residues. The V and J ends lost 7 bases and 3 bases, in that order; junction bases with no gene match: 9. CDR1 is SQVTM and CDR2 is ANQGSEA in the germline V gene. This clonotype was seen more than once but under ten times. Its antigen is as yet unknown. A second PCR of about 7 to 11 cycles used a sample-barcoded 5' primer and a J-beta primer mix. TCRdb fed the 5' RACE reads into MiXCR, producing one record per CDR3 protein. The sample holds approximately 580,000 distinct CDR3 sequences, 24% seen once. Study-wide points: As naive T cell percentage varied, TCR beta diversity correlated strongly with it. A roughly linear age-dependent decrease characterized TCR beta diversity per million T cells.

These same data were also listed under a study on T cells of mothers and their children. From that report: The yield was over 9.5 million TCR beta CDR3 reads from each mother and approximately 3.1 million from each child.

The V gene is TRBV29-1, the J gene TRBJ2-3; 11 nucleotides line up with TRBD2. The TCR comes from a boy younger than 18 in good health. Material for sequencing was blood. Here the CDR3 DNA reads TGCAGCGCCACCTCTAGCGGGAGGAGGACAGATACGCAGTATTTT. Amino acids: CSATSSGRRTDTQYF.